These 15 T cell receptor beta chains originate from one sample sequenced in a study of T-cell reconstitution after alpha-beta-depleted transplantation in children. Unique molecular identifiers featured in how the TCRbeta library was prepared. A single record per CDR3 protein comes from TCRdb applying MiXCR to the PCR reads. The profile shows around 210,000 distinct CDR3 sequences, approximately 6.9% of them singletons. The sequencing used PBMCs, collected before TCRalphabeta/CD19-depleted stem cell transplant. Receptors originate from a boy aged 2 to 10 with acute lymphoblastic leukemia, due to receive a stem cell transplant.

This clonotype showed up just a few times. The CDR3 here is CASSPKTSGEAYEQYF. The CDR3, as DNA: TGTGCCAGCAGCCCGAAGACTAGCGGGGAGGCCTACGAGCAGTACTTC. This chain links TRBV7-9 with TRBJ2-7; TRBD2 matches 11 bases. The ends lost 5 bases at V and 2 bases at J; junction bases unmatched: 8. The CDR3 extends over 16 amino acids. The germline gives CDR1 SEHNR, CDR2 FQNEAQ (reference sequence).

The sample holds many counts of this clonotype. The gene calls are TRBV10-3 and TRBJ1-5, with 8 bases aligning to TRBD1. CDR3 length: 14 residues. Germline V CDR1 and CDR2: ENHRY, SYGVKD. V shed 6 bases and J 3 bases; nucleotides not matched to a gene: 4. DNA for the CDR3: TGTGCCATCAGCTTGGACAGGGTCAATCAGCCCCAGCATTTT. It translates to CAISLDRVNQPQHF.

This sequence joins TRBV3-1 and TRBJ2-7; tentative D call: TRBD1 (5 bases). CDR3 size: 14 residues. The V end was cut by 1 base, the J end by 2 bases, with 9 bases between. The germline gives CDR1 LGHDT, CDR2 YNNKEL (reference sequence). The CDR3 region has the DNA TGTGCCAGCAGCCAAGGGGGCAGTACCTACGAGCAGTACTTC. Amino acid sequence: CASSQGGSTYEQYF.

CDR3 sequence: CASSDVLDTQYF. The DNA of the CDR3 is TGTGCCAGCAGTGACGTCCTAGATACGCAGTATTTT. V is TRBV21-1 and J is TRBJ2-3. TRBV21-1 is a pseudogene segment. This CDR3 region has 12 residues.

CDR3 sequence: CASSELGEQYF. In DNA, the CDR3 is TGTGCCAGCAGTGAACTAGGCGAGCAGTACTTC. The chain combines TRBV6-1 with TRBJ2-7; D unresolved. The V and J ends lost 2 bases and 6 bases respectively, with 5 bases between them. Germline-derived CDR1 and CDR2 are MNHNS and SASEGT. There are 11 residues in the CDR3.

This clonotype came up many times. J is TRBJ2-1 and V is TRBV27; the D gene is possibly TRBD1 (6 bases). The CDR3 sequence is 16 residues long. Per the germline V gene, CDR1 is MNHEY and CDR2 is SMNVEV (reference sequence). V gave up 3 bases and J gave up 0 bases, with 12 bases separating them. The CDR3 DNA is TGTGCCAGCAGTTTTTGGATAGGGGGCTCCTACAATGAGCAGTTCTTC. This translates into CASSFWIGGSYNEQFF.

This clonotype appeared many times. This chain connects TRBV29-1 to TRBJ2-1; no definite D call. With 4 bases removed from V and 2 bases from J, the gap between germline ends came to 3 bases. Germline assignment: CDR1 SQVTM and CDR2 ANQGSEA. The CDR3 covers 11 residues. The CDR3 nucleotides read TGCAGCGTTGGAGCCTACAATGAGCAGTTCTTC. It yields the protein CSVGAYNEQFF.

This clonotype was counted ten times or more. The chain recombines TRBV7-2 with TRBJ2-3, with D uncertain. CDR1 and CDR2 from the germline V gene are SGHTA and FQGNSA. The V end lost 7 bases, the J end lost 0 bases, and 11 bases lay between the germline ends. This CDR3 has 14 amino acids. The CDR3 here is CASIRGASTDTQYF. DNA of the CDR3: TGTGCCAGCATACGCGGTGCTAGCACAGATACGCAGTATTTT.

This clonotype was counted between two and nine times. This CDR3 is CASTRTGARVETQYF. For the CDR3, the DNA is TGTGCCAGCACCCGCACCGGGGCTAGAGTGGAGACCCAGTACTTC. The V gene is TRBV6-1, the J gene TRBJ2-5, with D possibly being TRBD1 or TRBD2 (5 bases each). The CDR3 has 15 amino acids. The V gene lost 7 bases and the J gene lost 5 bases, with 20 bases spanning the gap. Germline V gene data show CDR1 as MNHNS and CDR2 as SASEGT.

This clonotype was counted ten times or more. This chain uses TRBV10-3 with TRBJ2-1, with D tentatively TRBD1 (5 bases). Germline V gene sequence: CDR1 ENHRY, CDR2 SYGVKD. This CDR3 comprises 17 residues. V lost 4 bases and J 8 bases, leaving 24 bases between the germline ends. The CDR3 spells CAISGGLGAGPIDEQFF. The DNA for the CDR3 is TGTGCCATCAGTGGGGGATTAGGGGCAGGGCCCATAGATGAGCAGTTCTTC.

The rearrangement links TRBV7-6 to TRBJ2-7; 7 bases align to TRBD1. Germline lookup yields CDR1 SGHVS and CDR2 FNYEAQ. With 5 bases clipped from V and 2 bases from J, the junction kept 9 bases outside the gene matches. CDR3 length: 15 amino acids. DNA for the CDR3: TGTGCCAGCAGCACCAGAAGGGGACAGACCTACGAGCAGTACTTC. This encodes CASSTRRGQTYEQYF.

In this sample, this clonotype turned up many times. No DNA is shown, since the ends of the CDR3 on it are uncertain; the CDR3 is the one TCRdb lists. This chain links TRBV28 with TRBJ2-7; the table's D call, TRBD1, has no DNA check behind it. Germline V gives CDR1 MDHEN, CDR2 SYDVKM. Ends included, the CDR3 has 15 residues. The CDR3 is CASSSSGQFSYEQYF.

V usage is TRBV5-1 and J usage is TRBJ2-5; a possible D gene is TRBD2 (6 bases). Germline values: CDR1 SGHRS, CDR2 YFSETQ. Trimming removed 4 bases at V and 1 base at J, with 14 bases between. The CDR3 extends over 15 amino acids. CDR3 DNA sequence: TGCGCCAGCAGCCAACCTAGCGAGGGCCAAGAGACCCAGTACTTC. It yields the protein CASSQPSEGQETQYF.

The rearrangement joins TRBV7-2 to TRBJ2-7; D may be TRBD2 (5 bases). The CDR3 runs 16 residues. V dropped 0 bases and J dropped 4 bases, with 16 bases sitting between them. The germline V gene has CDR1 SGHTA and CDR2 FQGNSA. For the CDR3, the DNA is TGTGCCAGCAGCTTAGCGCCGAGCGGAGTCTTATACGAGCAGTACTTC. This codes for CASSLAPSGVLYEQYF.

This clonotype was seen ten or more times. The rearrangement links TRBV7-8 to TRBJ2-1; 8 bases match TRBD2. Unmatched junction bases numbered 6, after V lost 4 bases and J lost 1 base. Germline CDR1 reads SGHVS; CDR2 reads FQNEAQ. The length of the CDR3 is 16 residues. The CDR3 nucleotides are TGTGCCAGCAGCTCCCGCCAGCGGGAGTCCTACAATGAGCAGTTCTTC. This codes for CASSSRQRESYNEQFF.